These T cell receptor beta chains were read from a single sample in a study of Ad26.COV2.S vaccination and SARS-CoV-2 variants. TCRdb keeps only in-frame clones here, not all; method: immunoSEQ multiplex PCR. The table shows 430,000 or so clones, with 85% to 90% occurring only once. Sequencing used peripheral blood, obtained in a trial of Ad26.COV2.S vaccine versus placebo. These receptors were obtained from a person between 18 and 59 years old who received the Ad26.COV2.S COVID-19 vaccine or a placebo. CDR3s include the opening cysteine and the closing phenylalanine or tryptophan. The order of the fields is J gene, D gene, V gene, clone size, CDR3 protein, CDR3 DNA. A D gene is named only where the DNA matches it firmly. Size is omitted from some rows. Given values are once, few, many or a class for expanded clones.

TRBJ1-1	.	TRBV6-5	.	CASSYSTWGATEAFF	TGTGCCAGCAGTTACTCGACTTGGGGGGCTACTGAAGCTTTCTTT
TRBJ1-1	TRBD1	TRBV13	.	CASSPGQGALGAFF	TGTGCCAGCAGCCCGGGACAGGGGGCGTTAGGAGCTTTCTTT
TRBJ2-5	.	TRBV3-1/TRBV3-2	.	CASSHLQETQYF	TGTGCCAGCAGCCACCTACAAGAGACCCAGTACTTC
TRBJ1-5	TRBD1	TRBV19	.	CASSIKATGTGGGYSNQPQHF	TGTGCCAGTAGTATAAAGGCAACCGGGACAGGGGGCGGTTATAGCAATCAGCCCCAGCATTTT
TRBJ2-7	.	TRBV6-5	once	CASSYNGREQYF	TGTGCCAGCAGTTACAATGGGCGCGAGCAGTACTTC
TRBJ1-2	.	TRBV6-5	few	CASSRASGSYGYTF	TGTGCCAGCAGCCGGGCCTCGGGGTCCTATGGCTACACCTTC
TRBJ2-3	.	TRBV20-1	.	CSASSGRGTDTQYF	TGCAGTGCTAGTAGCGGCAGGGGCACAGATACGCAGTATTTT
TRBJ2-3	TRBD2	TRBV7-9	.	CASSRTSGTRDTQYF	TGTGCCAGCAGCAGGACTAGCGGGACGCGGGATACGCAGTATTTT
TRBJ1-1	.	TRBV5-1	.	CASSQQDYTGTEAFF	TGCGCCAGCAGCCAACAGGACTATACGGGAACTGAAGCTTTCTTT
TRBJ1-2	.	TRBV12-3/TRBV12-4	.	CASSAVDYGYTF	TGTGCCAGCAGTGCGGTGGACTATGGCTACACCTTC
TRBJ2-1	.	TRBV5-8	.	CASSLGVSPLYNEQFF	TGTGCCAGCAGCTTGGGGGTTAGCCCTCTCTACAATGAGCAGTTCTTC
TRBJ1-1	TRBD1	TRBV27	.	CASGDSLPTEAFF	TGTGCCAGCGGGGACAGCTTACCCACTGAAGCTTTCTTT
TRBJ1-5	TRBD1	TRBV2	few	CASREFGTGLSNQPQHF	TGTGCCAGCAGGGAATTCGGGACAGGACTAAGCAATCAGCCCCAGCATTTT
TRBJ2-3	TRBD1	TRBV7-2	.	CASSLRGQGNTQYF	TGTGCCAGCAGCTTAAGGGGACAGGGAAATACGCAGTATTTT
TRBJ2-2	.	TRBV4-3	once	CASSQDKGGYTGELFF	TGCGCCAGCAGCCAAGATAAGGGGGGTTACACCGGGGAGCTGTTTTTT